What follows is one T cell receptor (beta chain) and its context. Its antigen is not known. The entry originates in a study of blood T cells in healthy people across ages. The use of a sample-barcoded 5' primer and a J-beta primer mix characterized a second PCR of roughly 7 to 11 cycles. One entry per CDR3 protein results from TCRdb running MiXCR on the 5' RACE reads. The data contain hundreds of thousands of distinct CDR3 sequences, about 21% of them seen just once; the ten biggest clones take up 3% to 4.5%. Donor samples were obtained from healthy Caucasian individuals from Russia, aged about 6 to 100. Study-level findings and limits: Estimates based on one million T cells were treated as lower bounds.

Germline assignment: CDR1 LGHDT and CDR2 YNNKEL (reference sequence). The CDR3 contains 14 residues. This chain uses TRBV3-1 with TRBJ2-5, with 7 nucleotides matching TRBD2. The DNA end is a closer match to TRBJ2-7, so the J assignment may be wrong. Input material: blood. This TCR was sampled from a man in his sixties or seventies in good health. CDR3 nucleotide sequence: TGTGCCAGCAGCGGCGGGAGCGCGCCCTACGAGCAGTACTTC. It codes for CASSGGSAPYEQYF.